Sequencing of this T cell receptor (beta chain) was carried out in a study of cytomegalovirus exposure and HLA in healthy donors. In the study overall: Of all 370 or so donors who were genotyped, under 90% belonged to the Caucasian-associated ancestry cluster. Study results and caveats: Most of the CMV-associated TCR beta chains (in a later analysis) appeared to be HLA-restricted.

Germline lookup yields CDR1 SGDLS and CDR2 YYNGEE. V dropped 7 bases and J dropped 0; count of bases not matched to a gene: 7. There are 16 residues in the CDR3. Concerning this clone: Its antigen is unidentified.

PCR amplification relied on 60 Vbeta primers (plus 13 Jbeta primers). The protocol was immunoSEQ multiplex PCR, while the TCRdb copy is restricted to in-frame clones and leaves out a portion. The data hold hundreds of thousands of clones, with under 80% observed a single time. The chain combines TRBV9 with TRBJ2-2; TRBD2 aligns across 9 bases. The specimen sequenced was PBMCs. The sequence came from a female donor in good health and CMV-seronegative. CDR3 region: CASSDLAGANTGELFF. CDR3 DNA: TGTGCCAGCTCGGACTTAGCGGGAGCGAACACCGGGGAGCTGTTTTTT.